This T cell receptor beta chain was sequenced in a study of T cell responses to AZD1222 COVID-19 vaccine. The study's findings and limits: Once two AZD1222 doses were given, Spike-specific TCR breadth and depth went up. Close to half of all spike-specific TCRs reportedly target regions of the variants that are unmutated. Across the whole spike, CD4 TCRs peaked at regions 160-218 and 743-854.

On this clone itself: Its antigen is as yet unknown.

From germline, CDR1 is LGHNA and CDR2 YNFKEQ. CDR3 length: 16 residues. Trimming at V came to 0 bases and at J to 8 bases, leaving 8 bases not matched to a gene. Produced via immunoSEQ multiplex PCR; TCRdb's table is partial and in-frame only. The data hold 150,000 to 200,000 clones, with approximately 90% observed a single time. The sequencing used peripheral blood, collected 28 days after the second dose of the MenACWY control vaccine. The source is an adult who received the MenACWY meningococcal vaccine as a control. The gene calls are TRBV4-2 and TRBJ2-2; 8 positions match TRBD2. CDR3 sequence: CASSQDSGTMRGELFF. The CDR3 nucleotides read TGTGCCAGCAGCCAAGATAGCGGGACAATGCGGGGGGAGCTGTTTTTT.